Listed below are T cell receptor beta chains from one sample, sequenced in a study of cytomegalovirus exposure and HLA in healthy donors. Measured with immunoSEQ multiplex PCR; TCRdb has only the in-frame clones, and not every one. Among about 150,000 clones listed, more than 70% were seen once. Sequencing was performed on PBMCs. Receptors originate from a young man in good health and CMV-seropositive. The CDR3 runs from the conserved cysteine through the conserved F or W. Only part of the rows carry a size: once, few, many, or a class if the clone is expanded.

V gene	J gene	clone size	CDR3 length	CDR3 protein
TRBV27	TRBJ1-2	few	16	CASSFYPRQGYYGYTF
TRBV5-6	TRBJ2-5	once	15	CASSWVGTLQETQYF
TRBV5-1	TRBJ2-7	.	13	CASSGTGTYEQYF
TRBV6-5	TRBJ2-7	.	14	CASSPRQGAYEQYF
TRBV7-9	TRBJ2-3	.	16	CASSLPGQGSTDTQYF
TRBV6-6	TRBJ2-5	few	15	CASSYPQGLRETQYF
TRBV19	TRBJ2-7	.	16	CASSSQSSGSFYEQYF
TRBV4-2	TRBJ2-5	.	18	CASSPLAGATYPRETQYF
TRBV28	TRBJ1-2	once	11	CASSGGYGYTF
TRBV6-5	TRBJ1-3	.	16	CASSYLPRLSGNTIYF
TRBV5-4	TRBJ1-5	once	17	CASSTRVGIYSNQPQHF
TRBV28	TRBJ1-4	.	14	CASSLSWGDEKLFF
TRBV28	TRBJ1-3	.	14	CATSPGGSGNTIYF
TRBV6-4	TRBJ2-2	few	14	CASRISANTGELFF
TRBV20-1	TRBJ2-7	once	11	CSASGSYEQYF
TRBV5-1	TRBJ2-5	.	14	CASSPSGFQETQYF
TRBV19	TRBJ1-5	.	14	CASREDISHQPQHF
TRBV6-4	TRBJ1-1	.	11	CASSDSPGAFF
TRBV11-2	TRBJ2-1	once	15	CASSPRQGSYNEQFF
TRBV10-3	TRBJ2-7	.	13	CAISAGQHHEQYF
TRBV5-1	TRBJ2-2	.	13	CASSYRDTGELFF
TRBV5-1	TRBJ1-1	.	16	CASSLASSQGYTEAFF
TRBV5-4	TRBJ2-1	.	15	CASRLSGRAPNEQFF
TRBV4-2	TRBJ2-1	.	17	CASSQVSGRANYNEQFF
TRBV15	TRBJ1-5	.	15	CPTSPGLLVNQPQHF
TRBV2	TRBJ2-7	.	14	CASSEQGVSYEQYF
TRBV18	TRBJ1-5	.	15	CASSRRQTGNQPQHF
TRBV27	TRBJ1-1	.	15	CASSLYGRGETEAFF
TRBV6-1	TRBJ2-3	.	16	CASSGRDWASTDTQYF
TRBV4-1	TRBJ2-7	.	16	CASSQVLVRGKDEQYF
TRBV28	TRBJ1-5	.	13	CASSIQGGQPQHF
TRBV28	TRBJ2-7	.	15	CASTPVAAGVDEQYF
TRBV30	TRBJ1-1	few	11	CAWSEWTEAFF
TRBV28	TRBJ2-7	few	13	CASSTPIAPEQYF
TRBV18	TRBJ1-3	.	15	CASSPSPGGGNTIYF
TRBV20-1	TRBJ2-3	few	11	CSAVAGDTQYF
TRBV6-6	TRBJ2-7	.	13	CASSPHPSGVKYF
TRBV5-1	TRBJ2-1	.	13	CASSLDAPWEQFF
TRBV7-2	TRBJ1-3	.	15	CSSSLSWPPGNTIYF
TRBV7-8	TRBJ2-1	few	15	CASSSPTTSRVEQFF
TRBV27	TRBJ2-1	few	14	CASSGRLADNEQFF
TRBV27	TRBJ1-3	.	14	CASRRTGIGNTIYF
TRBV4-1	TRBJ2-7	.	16	CASSQPVAGGRHEQYF
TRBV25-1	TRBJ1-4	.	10	CATSGEKLFF